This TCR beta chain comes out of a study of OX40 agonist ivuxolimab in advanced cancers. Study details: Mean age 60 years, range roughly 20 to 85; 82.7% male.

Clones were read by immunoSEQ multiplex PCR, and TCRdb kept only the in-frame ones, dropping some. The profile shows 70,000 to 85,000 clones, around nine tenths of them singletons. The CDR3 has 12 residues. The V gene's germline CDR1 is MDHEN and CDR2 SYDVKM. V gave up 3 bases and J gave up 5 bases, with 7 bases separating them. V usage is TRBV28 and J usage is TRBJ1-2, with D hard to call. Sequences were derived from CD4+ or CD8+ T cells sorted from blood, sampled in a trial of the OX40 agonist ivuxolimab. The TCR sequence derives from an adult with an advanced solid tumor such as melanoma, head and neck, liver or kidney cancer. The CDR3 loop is CASSLPQYGYTF. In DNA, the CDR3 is TGTGCCAGCAGTTTGCCGCAGTATGGCTACACCTTC.